This T cell receptor delta chain was captured in a study of gamma-delta chains in newborns, infants, children. Study-wide background: Innate gammadelta T cells reportedly expand polyclonally right after birth, driven by microbial exposure, per the title.

There are a few counts of this clone. Mismatch with germline at one junction end may stem from a read error. The CDR3 has 21 amino acids. CDR1 is GEAIGNYY, CDR2 EKD, per germline. TCRdb reanalysed the reads via CATT. The sample contains around 4,500 delta-chain clones, 4% to 5.5% of which appear only once. What was sequenced was blood. This TCR came from a child who was a newborn, infant or young child, either healthy, febrile or measles-vaccinated (not recorded which). The V and J genes are TRDV2 and TRDJ3, with TRDD3 identical over 11 bases. CDR3 sequence reads: CACDALLGDIPSSWDARQMFF. Written as DNA, the CDR3 is TGTGCCTGTGACGCACTACTGGGGGATATTCCTAGCTCCTGGGACGCCCGACAGATGTTTTTC.